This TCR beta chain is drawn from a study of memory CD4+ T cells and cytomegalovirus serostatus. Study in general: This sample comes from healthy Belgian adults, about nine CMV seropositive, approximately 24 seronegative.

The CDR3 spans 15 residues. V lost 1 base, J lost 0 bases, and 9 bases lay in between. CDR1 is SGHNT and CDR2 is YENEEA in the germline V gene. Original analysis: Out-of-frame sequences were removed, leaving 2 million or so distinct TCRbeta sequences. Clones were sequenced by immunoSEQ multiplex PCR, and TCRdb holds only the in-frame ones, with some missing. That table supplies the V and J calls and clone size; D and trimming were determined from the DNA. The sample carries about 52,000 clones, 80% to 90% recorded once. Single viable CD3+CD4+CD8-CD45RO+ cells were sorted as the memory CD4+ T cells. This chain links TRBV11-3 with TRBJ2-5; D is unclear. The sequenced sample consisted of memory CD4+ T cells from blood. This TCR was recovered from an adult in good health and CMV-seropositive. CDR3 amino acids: CASSLGRNYQETQYF. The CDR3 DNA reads TGTGCCAGCAGCTTAGGCCGGAATTACCAAGAGACCCAGTACTTC.